These 12 T cell receptor beta chains share one sample of origin, sequenced in a study of T cells in localized non-small cell lung cancer. This table comes from immunoSEQ multiplex PCR, and its TCRdb copy is limited to in-frame clones, with some not included. Here the sample spans roughly 24,000 clones, roughly nine tenths being singletons. The sample consisted of peripheral blood, taken before any cancer treatment. These receptors were obtained from a woman aged 40-69 years with stage I lung adenocarcinoma.

As concerns this clone: One junction end disagrees with the germline gene, perhaps due to a read error. The J gene is TRBJ1-3, the V gene TRBV28; D may be TRBD1 (6 bases). The CDR3 runs 12 residues. CDR1 is MDHEN, CDR2 SYDVKM, per germline. The CDR3 loop reads CASSLNGGRVNF. CDR3 nucleotide sequence: TGTGCCAGCAGTTTAAATGGGGGGCGCGTTAATTTT.

The CDR3 reads CASSPGQDSYEQYF. CDR3 sequence (DNA): TGTGCCAGCAGCCCCGGACAGGACTCCTACGAGCAGTACTTC. The V gene is TRBV7-8, the J gene TRBJ2-7; TRBD1 agrees at 7 bases. The trim removed 5 bases at V and 0 bases at J, leaving 4 bases unmatched. The CDR3 covers 14 residues. Germline CDR1 is SGHVS and CDR2 is FQNEAQ.

The CDR3 spells CASSGQGITDTQYF. The DNA for the CDR3 is TGTGCCAGTAGTGGGCAGGGGATAACAGATACGCAGTATTTT. The genes are TRBV19 and TRBJ2-3; the D gene is possibly TRBD1 (6 bases). The V end lost 5 bases, the J end lost 3 bases, and 12 bases lay between the germline ends. This CDR3 has 14 residues. CDR1 and CDR2 (germline): LNHDA, SQIVND (reference sequence).

The V gene is TRBV4-3, the J gene TRBJ1-2; 8 bases fit TRBD1. CDR3 length: 16 amino acids. Trimming removed 3 bases from V and 5 bases from J; junction bases left unmatched: 11. Per germline, CDR1 LGHNA and CDR2 YSLEER. The chain's CDR3 is CASSQARGQGGYGYTF. The CDR3 nucleotides read TGCGCCAGCAGCCAGGCCCGAGGACAGGGAGGGTATGGCTACACCTTC.

This rearrangement joins TRBV27 to TRBJ1-1, with D hard to call. The germline V gene encodes CDR1 MNHEY and CDR2 SMNVEV (reference sequence). CDR3 length: 14 residues. The V end lost 2 bases, the J end lost 1 base, and 8 bases lay between the germline ends. The CDR3 coding sequence is TGTGCCAGCAGTTTACTGGGGTCGAACACTGAAGCTTTCTTT. Its protein is CASSLLGSNTEAFF.

The chain has TRBV11-3 and TRBJ1-1; TRBD1 is a possible D gene (6 bases). Trimming took off 5 bases at V and 4 bases at J, with 17 bases between the two ends. The CDR3 runs 15 residues. Germline CDR1 is SGHNT and CDR2 is YENEEA. CDR3 residues: CASSLLQGWGTEAFF. The CDR3 bases are TGTGCCAGCAGCCTCTTACAGGGTTGGGGCACTGAAGCTTTCTTT.

This rearrangement joins TRBV4-2 to TRBJ1-4; 8 bases are shared with TRBD1. From germline, CDR1 is LGHNA and CDR2 YNFKEQ. V lost 4 bases, J lost 7 bases, and 11 bases stayed unmatched. This CDR3 has 16 amino acids. The DNA for the CDR3 is TGTGCCAGCAGCCTGCTAGAAACAGGGGGTAGTGAAAAACTGTTTTTT. Translation: CASSLLETGGSEKLFF.

The chain is built from TRBV4-2 and TRBJ2-1; 11 nucleotides align to TRBD2. The germline V gene has CDR1 LGHNA and CDR2 YNFKEQ. The CDR3 extends over 16 amino acids. V lost 4 bases and J lost 5; bases outside the gene matches: 7. CDR3 in DNA: TGTGCCAGCAGCCTCGCCGGGACTAGCGGAAACAATGAGCAGTTCTTC. Protein sequence: CASSLAGTSGNNEQFF.

This sequence joins TRBV27 and TRBJ1-2, with 7 bases matching TRBD1. Germline CDR1 MNHEY, CDR2 SMNVEV (reference sequence). The CDR3 consists of 15 residues. V shed 5 bases, J shed 0 bases, and the junction held 6 bases outside the gene matches. CDR3 residues: CASSPGQLTNYGYTF. The CDR3, as DNA: TGTGCCAGCAGTCCGGGACAGCTTACTAACTATGGCTACACCTTC.

J is TRBJ1-1 and V is TRBV7-2; D is perhaps TRBD1 (5 bases). The CDR3 is 14 amino acids. Trimming took off 4 bases at V and 8 bases at J, with 17 bases between the two ends. CDR1 and CDR2 from the germline V gene are SGHTA and FQGNSA. The CDR3 reads CASSSLPGRREAFF. CDR3 nucleotides: TGTGCCAGCAGCTCCCTCCCGGGACGGCGGGAAGCTTTCTTT.

The CDR3 reads CASSQGGALNTEAFF. DNA of the CDR3: TGTGCCAGCAGCCAAGGGGGGGCATTGAACACTGAAGCTTTCTTT. The chain recombines TRBV14 with TRBJ1-1; D might be TRBD1 (6 bases). V gave up 1 base and J gave up 0 bases, with 9 bases separating them. This CDR3 is 15 amino acids long. Germline CDR1 is SGHDN and CDR2 is FVKESK.

V and J are TRBV7-6 and TRBJ2-7; no reliable D call. Germline-derived CDR1 and CDR2 are SGHVS and FNYEAQ. CDR3 length: 11 amino acids. V gave up 5 bases and J gave up 4 bases, with 6 bases separating them. CDR3 region: CASSPGYEQYF. The CDR3 DNA reads TGTGCCAGCAGCCCCGGGTACGAGCAGTACTTC.